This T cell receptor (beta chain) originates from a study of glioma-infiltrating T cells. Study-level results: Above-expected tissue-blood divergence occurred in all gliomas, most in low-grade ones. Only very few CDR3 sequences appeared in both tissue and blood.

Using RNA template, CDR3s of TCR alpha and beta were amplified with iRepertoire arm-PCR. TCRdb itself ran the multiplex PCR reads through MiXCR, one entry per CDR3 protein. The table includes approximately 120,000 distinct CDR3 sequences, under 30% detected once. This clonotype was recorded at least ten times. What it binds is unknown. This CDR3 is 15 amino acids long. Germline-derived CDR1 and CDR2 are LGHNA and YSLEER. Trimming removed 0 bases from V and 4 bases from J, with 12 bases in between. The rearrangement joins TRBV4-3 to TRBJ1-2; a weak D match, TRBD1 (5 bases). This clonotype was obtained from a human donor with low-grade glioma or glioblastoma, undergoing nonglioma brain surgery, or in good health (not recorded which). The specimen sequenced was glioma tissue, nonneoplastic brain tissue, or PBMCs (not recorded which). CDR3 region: CASSQDPQGVYGYTF. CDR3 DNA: TGCGCCAGCAGCCAAGATCCGCAGGGTGTCTATGGCTACACCTTC.